The 26 T cell receptor beta chains presented below share a single source sample, sequenced in a study of shared clonotypes between healthy human individuals. Repertoires were generated with immunoSEQ multiplex PCR, while TCRdb's copy carries only in-frame clones and drops some. This sample has some 2.1 million clones, with about 95% found just once. Sequencing used naive CD4+ T cells sorted from blood. This sample's subset: CD45RA+ positively selected. The source is a man between 18 and 35 years old in good health.

Of note for this clone: This sample includes further DNA sequences coding for the same CDR3. V usage is TRBV18 and J usage is TRBJ1-2, with D possibly TRBD1 on 5 matching bases. The CDR3 runs to 13 residues. Trimming left V 3 bases short and J 6 bases short, with 11 bases between. Germline V CDR1 and CDR2: KGHSH, LQKENI. CDR3 loop: CASSPQGSDGYTF. CDR3 bases: TGTGCCAGCTCACCTCAGGGATCGGATGGCTACACCTTC.

The chain has TRBV4-1 and TRBJ1-4, with 7 bases aligning to TRBD1. CDR3 length equals 15 residues. J lost 7 bases, V lost 4 bases, and 9 bases had no gene match. Germline CDR1 reads MGHRA; CDR2 reads YSYEKL. The CDR3 spells CASSRPDRDGEKLFF. CDR3 DNA sequence: TGCGCCAGCAGCCGGCCCGACAGGGATGGTGAAAAACTGTTTTTT.

The genes are TRBV28 and TRBJ1-5; D is perhaps TRBD1 (5 bases). Germline CDR1 and CDR2: MDHEN and SYDVKM. CDR3 length equals 16 residues. The V and J ends lost 6 bases and 5 bases respectively, with 20 bases between them. The CDR3 is CASRTGPRAGDQPQHF. The DNA of the CDR3 is TGTGCCAGCAGAACGGGCCCCAGGGCGGGAGATCAGCCCCAGCATTTT.

This chain uses TRBV6-6 with TRBJ2-1, with D perhaps TRBD1 or TRBD2 (5 bases each). The V gene lost 10 bases and the J gene lost 4 bases, with 8 bases spanning the gap. Germline V gene sequence: CDR1 MNHNY, CDR2 SVGAGI (reference sequence). This CDR3 has 11 residues. This CDR3 is CATEGYNEQFF. The CDR3 nucleotides read TGTGCCACCGAGGGGTACAATGAGCAGTTCTTC.

This clone was seen only a few times. The chain recombines TRBV6-1 with TRBJ2-5; the match to TRBD2 covers 7 bases. The germline CDR1 and CDR2 sequences are MNHNS and SASEGT. Trimming removed 3 bases from V and 9 bases from J; junction bases left unmatched: 7. CDR3 length equals 13 residues. CDR3 bases: TGTGCCAGCAGTGAGGGACTACCCCGCCCCCAGTACTTC. It is translated as CASSEGLPRPQYF.

The rearrangement uses TRBV27 and TRBJ2-3; 8 bases align to TRBD2. Germline loops: CDR1 MNHEY, CDR2 SMNVEV (reference sequence). The trim removed 5 bases at V and 2 bases at J, leaving 15 bases unmatched. The CDR3 runs 18 residues. CDR3 amino acids: CASSPTSGDRYYTDTQYF. The DNA of the CDR3 is TGTGCCAGCAGTCCAACTAGCGGAGACCGCTATTACACAGATACGCAGTATTTT.

The genes are TRBV15 and TRBJ2-5; TRBD2 aligns across 9 bases. V gave up 0 bases and J gave up 4 bases; unmatched junction bases: 12. The germline V gene encodes CDR1 LNHNV and CDR2 YYDKDF (reference sequence). The CDR3 spans 18 residues. CDR3 in amino acids: CATSRDRVAGGLGETQYF. CDR3 sequence (DNA): TGTGCCACCAGCAGAGATCGGGTGGCGGGGGGGCTCGGAGAGACCCAGTACTTC.

V and J are TRBV7-9 and TRBJ2-5; D gene ambiguous. CDR1 and CDR2 from the germline V gene are SEHNR and FQNEAQ (reference sequence). The CDR3 contains 14 residues. Trimming took off 1 base at V and 5 bases at J, with 11 bases between the two ends. The CDR3 here is CASSLGPSGETQYF. CDR3 coding DNA: TGTGCCAGCAGCTTAGGCCCGTCCGGTGAGACCCAGTACTTC. Together with reference TRBV7-9 and TRBJ2-5, the CDR3 gives the full variable domain: DTGVSQNPRHKITKRGQNVTFRCDPISEHNRLYWYRQTLGQGPEFLTYFQNEAQLEKSRLLSDRFSAERPKGSFSTLEIQRTEQGDSAMYLCASSLGPSGETQYFGPGTRLLVL.

The chain couples TRBV2 to TRBJ2-5; no firm D call. The V gene's germline CDR1 is SNHLY and CDR2 FYNNEI. V lost 2 bases, J lost 5 bases, and 3 bases lay in between. There are 11 residues in the CDR3. The CDR3 DNA reads as TGTGCCAGCAGTGAATATGAGACCCAGTACTTC. Protein product: CASSEYETQYF.

The rearrangement uses TRBV7-9 and TRBJ1-2, with D possibly TRBD1 on 6 matching bases. This CDR3 has 15 residues. CDR1 SEHNR and CDR2 FQNEAQ come from the germline V gene (reference sequence). Trimming cost V 5 bases and J 8 bases, with 21 bases left between them. The DNA for the CDR3 is TGTGCCAGCAGCCCTCAGACAGGCCCGAAACGCGGCTACACCTTC. The encoded protein is CASSPQTGPKRGYTF.

V usage is TRBV19 and J usage is TRBJ2-1; TRBD2 aligns across 8 bases. This CDR3 spans 16 amino acids. Germline V gene lookup returns CDR1 LNHDA and CDR2 SQIVND (reference sequence). Germline trimming cut 6 bases from V and 2 bases from J; bases unmatched to any gene: 9. The CDR3 DNA reads TGTGCCAGTAGGGACAAGGCGGGGGGAGCCTACAATGAGCAGTTCTTC. This encodes CASRDKAGGAYNEQFF. Using reference TRBV19 and TRBJ2-1 for the parts outside the CDR3, the full variable domain is DGGITQSPKYLFRKEGQNVTLSCEQNLNHDAMYWYRQDPGQGLRLIYYSQIVNDFQKGDIAEGYSVSREKKESFPLTVTSAQKNPTAFYLCASRDKAGGAYNEQFFGPGTRLTVL.

Written as DNA, the CDR3 is TGTGCCAGCAGCTTTGTAGAGACCCAGTACTTC. Translated: CASSFVETQYF. The V and J genes are TRBV5-6 and TRBJ2-5, with unresolved D. The CDR3 totals 11 residues. Trimming stripped 2 bases from V and 4 bases from J, with 3 bases between. The V gene's germline CDR1 is SGHDT and CDR2 YYEEEE.

The chain recombines TRBV25-1 with TRBJ2-3, with 10 positions matching TRBD2. The CDR3 spans 18 residues. CDR1 is MGHDK and CDR2 is SYGVNS in the germline V gene. V lost 2 bases, J lost 1 base, and 9 bases stayed unmatched. CDR3 DNA: TGTGCCAGCAGTGAACGGCTAGCGGGAGTAATAGGCACAGATACGCAGTATTTT. Amino acids: CASSERLAGVIGTDTQYF.

This chain links TRBV28 with TRBJ1-2; the match to TRBD1 covers 9 bases. V shed 8 bases, J shed 9 bases, and the junction held 16 bases outside the gene matches. CDR3 length equals 15 residues. Germline V CDR1 and CDR2: MDHEN, SYDVKM. CDR3 DNA sequence: TGTGCCAGCTCCGGGACAGGGAATCTGCGATCGCGCTACACCTTC. Protein: CASSGTGNLRSRYTF.

The CDR3 spells CASSTGTNTGELFF. CDR3 nucleotides: TGTGCCAGCAGCACTGGGACCAACACCGGGGAGCTGTTTTTT. This chain uses TRBV9 with TRBJ2-2; perhaps D is TRBD1 or TRBD2 (5 bases each). Germline V gives CDR1 SGDLS, CDR2 YYNGEE. CDR3 length: 14 residues. The V and J ends lost 4 bases and 2 bases respectively, with 9 bases between them.

This chain connects TRBV28 to TRBJ1-1; a weak D match, TRBD1 (6 bases). The CDR3 extends over 15 amino acids. The germline V and J ends were trimmed by 3 bases and 4 bases, with 15 bases remaining between them. The germline CDR1 and CDR2 sequences are MDHEN and SYDVKM. The CDR3 region has the DNA TGTGCCAGCAGTTTTGTGGACAGATGGATCACTGAAGCTTTCTTT. It translates to CASSFVDRWITEAFF.

The chain has TRBV5-4 and TRBJ1-4; D uncertain. Germline CDR1 is SGHNT and CDR2 is YYREEE (reference sequence). The CDR3 consists of 14 residues. Trimming removed 1 base at V and 8 bases at J, with 12 bases between. The CDR3 DNA sequence: TGTGCCAGCAGCTTGAAGTTCGAGGGCGAAAAACTGTTTTTT. It is translated as CASSLKFEGEKLFF.

The rearrangement uses TRBV7-2 and TRBJ1-2; D call uncertain. Germline V gene sequence: CDR1 SGHTA, CDR2 FQGNSA. The CDR3 loop spans 16 amino acids. V dropped 5 bases and J dropped 2 bases, with 18 bases sitting between them. The chain's CDR3 is CASSRRPELGNYGYTF. The CDR3 DNA sequence: TGTGCCAGCAGCCGGCGGCCGGAATTGGGAAACTATGGCTACACCTTC.

As to this clone: Other DNA sequences of this sample code for an identical CDR3. V is TRBV6-1 and J is TRBJ2-7; maybe TRBD2 (5 bases). The germline V gene encodes CDR1 MNHNS and CDR2 SASEGT. The CDR3 covers 11 residues. The V and J ends lost 8 bases and 4 bases respectively, with 9 bases between them. CDR3 region: CASSEGYEQYF. CDR3 bases: TGTGCCAGCTCTGAGGGATACGAGCAGTACTTC.

The rearrangement uses TRBV28 and TRBJ2-1; TRBD2 matches 11 bases. This CDR3 is built from 17 residues. V gave up 7 bases and J gave up 5 bases; unmatched junction bases: 13. Germline CDR1 reads MDHEN; CDR2 reads SYDVKM. In nucleotides, the CDR3 is TGTGCCAGCATCCCCCGGTCCCTAGCGGGGGGTAACAATGAGCAGTTCTTC. Translating gives CASIPRSLAGGNNEQFF.

The chain carries TRBV6-1 and TRBJ2-7, with D possibly being TRBD1 or TRBD2 (5 bases each). The V end was cut by 1 base, the J end by 4 bases, with 11 bases between. The CDR3 sequence is 14 residues long. Germline assignment: CDR1 MNHNS and CDR2 SASEGT. CDR3 in DNA: TGTGCCAGCAGTGAAGAGGGTGGGGGATACGAGCAGTACTTC. Amino acids: CASSEEGGGYEQYF.

The rearrangement uses TRBV2 and TRBJ2-7; D is possibly TRBD1 or TRBD2 (6 bases each). The CDR3 totals 15 residues. Germline V lookup: CDR1 SNHLY, CDR2 FYNNEI. Deletions cut 8 bases from V and 4 bases from J, with 21 bases between. The CDR3 protein is CASGGPGTVTYEQYF. For the CDR3, the DNA is TGTGCCAGCGGGGGGCCAGGGACGGTCACGTACGAGCAGTACTTC.

The rearrangement joins TRBV19 to TRBJ2-7; 8 bases are shared with TRBD1. The length of the CDR3 is 14 residues. Germline trimming cut 4 bases from V and 5 bases from J; bases unmatched to any gene: 7. Germline CDR1 LNHDA, CDR2 SQIVND (reference sequence). CDR3 nucleotide sequence: TGTGCCAGTAGTAATTCCCACAGGGGGAACGAGCAGTACTTC. As protein: CASSNSHRGNEQYF.

The rearrangement joins TRBV7-2 to TRBJ2-7; 7 positions agree with TRBD2. This CDR3 is 13 amino acids long. Germline V gene data show CDR1 as SGHTA and CDR2 as FQGNSA. Germline trimming cut 2 bases from V and 7 bases from J; bases unmatched to any gene: 5. DNA of the CDR3: TGTGCCAGCAGCTTATTGGCTAGCGGAGAGCAGTACTTC. Residues: CASSLLASGEQYF.

The chain has TRBV11-2 and TRBJ2-5; 13 positions match TRBD2. Germline V CDR1 and CDR2: SGHAT, FQNNGV. Trimming cost V 5 bases and J 3 bases; bases outside gene matches: 12. This CDR3 is 18 amino acids long. In DNA form, the CDR3 reads TGTGCCAGCAGCCAAGGGACTAGCGGGAACAAAGCTAAAGAGACCCAGTACTTC. Translating gives CASSQGTSGNKAKETQYF.

This clone has only one observation. The J gene is TRBJ1-4, the V gene TRBV25-1, with 10 bases matching TRBD1. J was trimmed by 8 bases and V by 7 bases; bases with no gene match: 7. From germline, CDR1 is MGHDK and CDR2 SYGVNS. This CDR3 comprises 14 residues. The CDR3 DNA reads TGTGCCAGCACCCCGACAGGGGGCGGCGAAAAACTGTTTTTT. The encoded protein is CASTPTGGGEKLFF.